Below are 6 T cell receptor beta chains sequenced from a single sample in a study of T cell responses to AZD1222 COVID-19 vaccine. Sequencing was performed with immunoSEQ multiplex PCR; in TCRdb, only in-frame clones are kept and a portion is missing. This sample has about 180,000 clones, with 75% to 90% found just once. Material: peripheral blood, obtained 28 days after the second dose of the MenACWY control vaccine. Receptor source: an adult who received the MenACWY meningococcal vaccine as a control.

The V call is TRBV6-2 or TRBV6-3, the J call TRBJ1-5, with TRBD1 matching 11 bases. This CDR3 region has 17 residues. From germline, CDR1 is MNHEY and CDR2 SVGEGT. V shed 0 bases and J 4 bases; nucleotides not matched to a gene: 5. CDR3 region: CASSYSPGQGENQPQHF. Written as DNA, the CDR3 is TGTGCCAGCAGTTACTCCCCGGGACAGGGGGAAAATCAGCCCCAGCATTTT.

The gene calls are TRBV2 and TRBJ2-7, with D uncertain. The germline V gene encodes CDR1 SNHLY and CDR2 FYNNEI. The germline V and J ends were trimmed by 0 bases and 7 bases, with 16 bases remaining between them. The CDR3 sequence is 15 residues long. CDR3 in amino acids: CASSEALGGLGEQYF. The CDR3 region has the DNA TGTGCCAGCAGTGAAGCGCTGGGTGGCCTGGGGGAGCAGTACTTC.

The sample holds a few counts of this clone. The V and J genes are TRBV18 and TRBJ2-7, with D possibly matching TRBD1 (5 bases). Trimming took off 3 bases at V and 3 bases at J, with 9 bases between the two ends. This CDR3 has 13 residues. The germline CDR1 and CDR2 sequences are KGHSH and LQKENI. DNA of the CDR3: TGTGCCAGCTCACCCCAGGGTCTCTACGAGCAGTACTTC. The encoded protein is CASSPQGLYEQYF.

CDR3 DNA: TGTGCCATACAGGCTAACTCTGGGGCCAACGTCCTGACTTTC. Its protein is CAIQANSGANVLTF. This sequence joins TRBV28 and TRBJ2-6; maybe TRBD1 (5 bases). V lost 10 bases and J lost 0, with 10 bases in between. The CDR3 loop spans 14 amino acids. Germline V lookup: CDR1 MDHEN, CDR2 SYDVKM.

The chain uses TRBV6-5 and TRBJ2-1, with no clear D. The CDR3 consists of 15 residues. V lost 4 bases and J lost 4, with 14 bases in between. The germline V gene encodes CDR1 MNHEY and CDR2 SVGAGI. The CDR3 nucleotides read TGTGCCAGCAGTTCGCGCGGAAGAGAGTACAATGAGCAGTTCTTC. Protein product: CASSSRGREYNEQFF.

This chain uses TRBV6-5 with TRBJ2-2; tentatively, D is TRBD1 (5 bases). With 2 bases removed from V and 7 bases from J, the gap between germline ends came to 8 bases. Germline-derived CDR1 and CDR2 are MNHEY and SVGAGI. The CDR3 consists of 13 residues. The CDR3 here is CASSYQGYGELFF. The CDR3 nucleotides read TGTGCCAGCAGTTACCAGGGTTACGGGGAGCTGTTTTTT.